The 28 T cell receptor beta chains in this list originate from one sample, sequenced in a study of post-analysis software for immune sequencing data. Study-wide results and caveats: Five TRBV segments were significantly more frequent in patients than in controls. TRBV5-6, TRBV5-1 and TRBV20-1 were among these segments.

Unique-molecular-identifier-tagged TCR beta cDNA libraries were used. TCRdb fed the PCR reads into MiXCR, producing one record per CDR3 protein. The sample consists of about 430,000 distinct CDR3 sequences, less than 40% of them appearing once. Their antigen targets remain unknown. The sequenced material came from blood. These receptors all come from a girl aged 2-10 years with multiple sclerosis.

This clonotype was picked up a small number of times. The CDR3 sequence is CASSLVWGPGETQYF. In nucleotides, the CDR3 is TGTGCCAGCAGCTTAGTGTGGGGGCCGGGAGAGACCCAGTACTTC. The V and J genes are TRBV7-6 and TRBJ2-5; possible D gene TRBD1, 6 bases. Per germline, CDR1 SGHVS and CDR2 FNYEAQ. Trimming took 1 base from V and 4 from J, leaving 13 bases between them. This CDR3 is 15 amino acids long.

A few counts support this clonotype. The chain is built from TRBV28 and TRBJ2-7, with 8 positions matching TRBD2. J gave up 9 bases and V 5 bases, and 15 bases lay outside the gene matches. CDR1 and CDR2 from the germline V gene are MDHEN and SYDVKM. This CDR3 has 15 residues. The CDR3 DNA follows: TGTGCCAGCAGTCTCCCGCCTAGCGGGCTCGGGGTGCAGTACTTC. Translating gives CASSLPPSGLGVQYF.

This clonotype appeared once. The chain couples TRBV20-1 to TRBJ2-5, with D perhaps matching TRBD1 (6 bases). The CDR3 is 13 residues long. Germline loops: CDR1 DFQATT, CDR2 SNEGSKA (reference sequence). The V gene lost 5 bases and the J gene lost 5 bases, with 15 bases spanning the gap. The CDR3 region is CSALDRSHETQYF. CDR3 DNA: TGCAGTGCTCTGGACAGAAGCCATGAGACCCAGTACTTC.

The rearrangement joins TRBV15 to TRBJ2-1, with TRBD2 matching 7 bases. Germline CDR1 reads LNHNV; CDR2 reads YYDKDF (reference sequence). Trimming at V came to 0 bases and at J to 10 bases, leaving 6 bases not matched to a gene. This CDR3 region has 14 residues. CDR3 DNA sequence: TGTGCCACCAGCAGAGACCTAGCGGACCGAGAGCAGTTCTTC. Residues: CATSRDLADREQFF.

The genes are TRBV28 and TRBJ2-7; D is ambiguous. The J call is doubtful: the DNA matches TRBJ2-5 better. Germline CDR1 MDHEN, CDR2 SYDVKM. The CDR3 runs to 14 residues. The CDR3 loop reads CASSPSRLGETQYF. The CDR3 nucleotides are TGTGCCAGCAGTCCAAGCCGATTGGGAGAGACCCAGTACTTC.

The chain recombines TRBV29-1 with TRBJ2-4, with D unresolved. The last part of the DNA fits TRBJ2-7 better; the J call may be wrong. The CDR3 runs 12 residues. Germline CDR1 SQVTM, CDR2 ANQGSEA. The CDR3 coding sequence is TGCAGCGTTGAAATAGACGGTTACGAGCAGTACTTC. It encodes CSVEIDGYEQYF.

A few counts support this clonotype. In nucleotides, the CDR3 is TGCAGTGCTATAGGAAACTCCGGGACTAGCGCTCACTCCTACGAGCAGTACTTC. Its protein product is CSAIGNSGTSAHSYEQYF. The gene calls are TRBV20-1 and TRBJ2-7; 10 bases map to TRBD2. CDR1 is DFQATT, CDR2 SNEGSKA, per germline (reference sequence). J gave up 0 bases and V 4 bases, and 15 bases lay outside the gene matches. The CDR3 loop spans 18 amino acids.

The rearrangement links TRBV7-2 to TRBJ2-7; D perhaps matches TRBD2 (5 bases). Germline V lookup: CDR1 SGHTA, CDR2 FQGNSA. The CDR3 has 17 residues. V lost 4 bases, J lost 4 bases, and 23 bases lay in between. In DNA form, the CDR3 reads TGTGCCAGCAGCTCCCCGGAGGCCGGTGGGTACCGTTACGAGCAGTACTTC. This gives the protein CASSSPEAGGYRYEQYF.

This clonotype has just a few counts. The chain is built from TRBV3-1 and TRBJ2-7; D is unresolved. The J call is in doubt because the DNA end fits TRBJ2-5 better. The CDR3 spans 14 residues. CDR1 LGHDT and CDR2 YNNKEL come from the germline V gene (reference sequence). The CDR3 DNA is TGTGCCAGCAGCCATATCCATACGTCAGAGACCCAGTACTTC. Translating gives CASSHIHTSETQYF.

This clonotype has just a few counts. The V and J genes are TRBV7-2 and TRBJ1-5; unclear D gene. Per the germline V gene, CDR1 is SGHTA and CDR2 is FQGNSA. This CDR3 contains 14 residues. V lost 1 base to trimming and J lost 5 bases, with 9 bases between them. CDR3 sequence: CASSLGGQDQPQHF. As DNA, the CDR3 is TGTGCCAGCAGCTTAGGTGGCCAGGATCAGCCCCAGCATTTT.

The chain has TRBV15 and TRBJ2-7, with D possibly being TRBD2 (5 bases). The CDR3 runs 20 residues. The germline CDR1 and CDR2 sequences are LNHNV and YYDKDF (reference sequence). The germline V and J ends were trimmed by 0 bases and 6 bases, with 30 bases remaining between them. CDR3 sequence: CATSRDAGDVWELVLSEQYF. The CDR3 coding sequence is TGTGCCACCAGCAGAGACGCGGGCGACGTGTGGGAGCTCGTTCTCAGCGAGCAGTACTTC.

This clonotype was counted between two and nine times. The CDR3 DNA sequence: TGTGCCAGCAGCGAGCGGGAACCCTCCTACAATGAGCAGTTCTTC. This encodes CASSEREPSYNEQFF. The chain combines TRBV12-3 or TRBV12-4 with TRBJ2-1; 7 bases fit TRBD2. Unmatched junction bases numbered 5, after V lost 6 bases and J lost 0 bases. The CDR3 spans 15 residues.

V gene TRBV29-1 combines with J gene TRBJ1-2, with D possibly being TRBD1 (5 bases). V lost 7 bases to trimming and J lost 6 bases, with 9 bases between them. There are 10 residues in the CDR3. Germline loops: CDR1 SQVTM, CDR2 ANQGSEA. In nucleotides, the CDR3 is TGCAGCGCGGACACGAATGGCTACACCTTC. This translates into CSADTNGYTF.

The rearrangement joins TRBV5-1 to TRBJ1-2; D perhaps matches TRBD1 (5 bases). V shed 8 bases and J shed 1 base, with 12 bases lying between them. From germline, CDR1 is SGHRS and CDR2 YFSETQ. The CDR3 is 13 amino acids. For the CDR3, the DNA is TGCGCCAGGCTGGACATTTTTAACTATGGCTACACCTTC. It translates to CARLDIFNYGYTF.

The V gene is TRBV5-5, the J gene TRBJ2-1, with D hard to call. The V end lost 1 base, the J end lost 13 bases, and 12 bases lay between the germline ends. Germline V gene data show CDR1 as SGHKS and CDR2 as YYEKEE (reference sequence). This CDR3 has 12 amino acids. DNA of the CDR3: TGTGCCAGCAGCTTGCCTGACGAGACCCAGTTCTTC. Protein: CASSLPDETQFF.

The CDR3 here is CASSLLSSLEQFF. CDR3 DNA sequence: TGCGCCAGCAGCTTGCTATCTTCTCTTGAGCAGTTCTTC. V is TRBV5-1 and J is TRBJ2-1; D gene uncertain. The CDR3 has 13 residues. The V end lost 1 base, the J end lost 9 bases, and 11 bases lay between the germline ends. From germline, CDR1 is SGHRS and CDR2 YFSETQ.

This chain joins TRBV7-9 and TRBJ1-1; D perhaps matches TRBD1 (6 bases). Trimming took 5 bases from V and 0 from J, leaving 13 bases between them. The CDR3 extends over 15 amino acids. Germline V gene data show CDR1 as SEHNR and CDR2 as FQNEAQ (reference sequence). The CDR3 DNA is TGTGCCAGCAGCACGAGGACAGACCTGAACACTGAAGCTTTCTTT. Protein: CASSTRTDLNTEAFF.

This clonotype occurred a few times. The rearrangement links TRBV6-6 to TRBJ1-1, with no clear D. The CDR3 covers 15 residues. Germline loops: CDR1 MNHNY, CDR2 SVGAGI (reference sequence). Deletions cut 3 bases from V and 1 base from J, with 12 bases between. CDR3 sequence reads: CASSYTGRRNTEAFF. For the CDR3, the DNA is TGTGCCAGCAGTTATACCGGACGTAGGAACACTGAAGCTTTCTTT.

The chain couples TRBV28 to TRBJ2-3, with 13 bases fitting TRBD2. V shed 7 bases and J 3 bases; nucleotides not matched to a gene: 7. The germline V gene has CDR1 MDHEN and CDR2 SYDVKM. The CDR3 totals 16 residues. The CDR3 nucleotides read TGTGCCAGCACAGGGACTAGCGGGACGTGGACAGATACGCAGTATTTT. It codes for CASTGTSGTWTDTQYF.

The chain carries TRBV7-2 and TRBJ1-5, with D possibly TRBD1 on 5 matching bases. The germline CDR1 and CDR2 sequences are SGHTA and FQGNSA. Trimming pared 7 bases from V and 0 bases from J, leaving 16 bases between. This CDR3 comprises 16 residues. The CDR3 region has the DNA TGTGCCAGCACCCCGACAGCCACTTATAGCAATCAGCCCCAGCATTTT. Translation: CASTPTATYSNQPQHF.

This rearrangement joins TRBV6-5 to TRBJ2-1; 9 nucleotides line up with TRBD1. CDR3 size: 15 residues. V gave up 2 bases and J gave up 8 bases; unmatched junction bases: 7. The germline gives CDR1 MNHEY, CDR2 SVGAGI. In DNA, the CDR3 is TGTGCCAGCAGTTACGGGGGGACAGGGAAGGATGAGCAGTTCTTC. This translates into CASSYGGTGKDEQFF.

The chain is built from TRBV7-3 and TRBJ2-3; 7 positions agree with TRBD2. V lost 0 bases and J lost 1; bases outside the gene matches: 4. Germline V CDR1 and CDR2: SGHTA, FQGTGA. This CDR3 is 16 amino acids long. This CDR3 reads CASSLTGGSGTDTQYF. Here the CDR3 DNA reads TGTGCCAGCAGCTTAACGGGCGGGAGCGGCACAGATACGCAGTATTTT.

V and J are TRBV7-9 and TRBJ2-3; D perhaps matches TRBD1 (5 bases). The CDR3 extends over 16 amino acids. V shed 0 bases and J shed 7 bases, with 17 bases lying between them. The germline CDR1 and CDR2 sequences are SEHNR and FQNEAQ (reference sequence). In nucleotides, the CDR3 is TGTGCCAGCAGCTTAGCGCCGTCACAGGCTTTACATACGCAGTATTTT. Its translation is CASSLAPSQALHTQYF. Based on the CDR3 plus reference TRBV7-9 and TRBJ2-3, the full variable domain is DTGVSQNPRHKITKRGQNVTFRCDPISEHNRLYWYRQTLGQGPEFLTYFQNEAQLEKSRLLSDRFSAERPKGSFSTLEIQRTEQGDSAMYLCASSLAPSQALHTQYFGPGTRLTVL.

The rearrangement uses TRBV19 and TRBJ1-5; D perhaps matches TRBD1 (5 bases). CDR1 and CDR2 (germline): LNHDA, SQIVND (reference sequence). The CDR3 consists of 15 residues. V was pared by 10 bases and J by 2 bases, with 18 bases between. Here the CDR3 DNA reads TGTGCCACTCTACCAAGGGGAAGGGGCAATCAGCCCCAGCATTTT. Its protein product is CATLPRGRGNQPQHF.

This clonotype was found a few times. Compared with germline, one end of the junction differs, possibly owing to a read error. V and J are TRBV7-7 and TRBJ1-5; D gene uncertain. This CDR3 region has 14 residues. Per germline, CDR1 SSHAT and CDR2 FNYEAQ (reference sequence). CDR3 sequence reads: CASSLTAGRETQHF. The CDR3 DNA sequence: TGTGCTAGCAGCTTAACGGCGGGAAGAGAGACCCAGCATTTT.

This clonotype was observed a handful of times. The chain combines TRBV7-3 with TRBJ2-5, with 12 bases matching TRBD2. The CDR3 is 16 amino acids. Losses at the gene ends were 4 bases for V and 11 bases for J; bases not matched to a gene: 14. From germline, CDR1 is SGHTA and CDR2 FQGTGA. The CDR3 region is CASSSRASGGANEQYF. The CDR3 bases are TGTGCCAGCAGCTCACGTGCTAGCGGGGGGGCCAATGAGCAGTACTTC. Looking up the rest from reference TRBV7-3 and TRBJ2-5 gives the full variable domain: GAGVSQTPSNKVTEKGKYVELRCDPISGHTALYWYRQSLGQGPEFLIYFQGTGAADDSGLPNDRFFAVRPEGSVSTLKIQRTERGDSAVYLCASSSRASGGANEQYFGPGTRLLVL.

In this sample, this clonotype turned up a few times. This sequence joins TRBV6-6 and TRBJ2-1, with D perhaps TRBD1 or TRBD2 (6 bases each). Germline V gives CDR1 MNHNY, CDR2 SVGAGI (reference sequence). The CDR3 has 14 amino acids. Trimming left V 9 bases short and J 4 bases short, with 16 bases between. CDR3: CASTPSGAYNEQFF. The CDR3, as DNA: TGTGCCAGTACTCCCTCGGGGGCATACAATGAGCAGTTCTTC.

The rearrangement joins TRBV7-9 to TRBJ1-6; no clear D gene. Germline V CDR1 and CDR2: SEHNR, FQNEAQ (reference sequence). The germline V and J ends were trimmed by 7 bases and 7 bases, with 5 bases remaining between them. This CDR3 has 11 amino acids. The CDR3 sequence is CASTKNSPLHF. The CDR3 DNA reads as TGTGCCAGCACCAAAAATTCACCCCTCCACTTT. Based on the CDR3 plus reference TRBV7-9 and TRBJ1-6, the full variable domain is DTGVSQNPRHKITKRGQNVTFRCDPISEHNRLYWYRQTLGQGPEFLTYFQNEAQLEKSRLLSDRFSAERPKGSFSTLEIQRTEQGDSAMYLCASTKNSPLHFGNGTRLTVT.